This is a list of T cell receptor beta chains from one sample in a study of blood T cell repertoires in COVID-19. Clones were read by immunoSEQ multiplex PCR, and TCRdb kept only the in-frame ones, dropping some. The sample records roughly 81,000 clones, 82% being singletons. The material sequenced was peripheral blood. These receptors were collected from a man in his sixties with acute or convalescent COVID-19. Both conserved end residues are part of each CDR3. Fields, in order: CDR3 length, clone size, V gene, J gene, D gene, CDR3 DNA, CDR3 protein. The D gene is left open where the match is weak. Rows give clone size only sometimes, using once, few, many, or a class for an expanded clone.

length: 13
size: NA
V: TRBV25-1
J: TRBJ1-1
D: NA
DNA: TGTGCCAGCAGTCAGACAGGCTGGACTGAAGCTTTCTTT
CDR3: CASSQTGWTEAFF

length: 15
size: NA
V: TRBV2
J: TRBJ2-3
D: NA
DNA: TGTGCCAGCAGTCAGAGCGGGCCGGTAGGGGATACGCAGTATTTT
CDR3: CASSQSGPVGDTQYF

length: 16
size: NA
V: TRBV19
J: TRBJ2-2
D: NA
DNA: TGTGCCAGTAGTATGCCGAGGGTCGGGGGCACCGGGGAGCTGTTTTTT
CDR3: CASSMPRVGGTGELFF

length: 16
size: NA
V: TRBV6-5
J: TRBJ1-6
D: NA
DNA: TGTGCCAGCAGTTACTCCGGAGGGAGGTCTGATTCACCCCTCCACTTT
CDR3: CASSYSGGRSDSPLHF

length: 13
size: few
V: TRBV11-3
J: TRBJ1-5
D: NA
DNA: TGTGCCAGCGAACAGTATAGCAATCAGCCCCAGCATTTT
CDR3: CASEQYSNQPQHF

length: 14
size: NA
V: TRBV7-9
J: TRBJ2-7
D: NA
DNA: TGTGCCAGCCAGTTTTCGCAGGGAAACTACGAGCAGTACTTC
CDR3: CASQFSQGNYEQYF

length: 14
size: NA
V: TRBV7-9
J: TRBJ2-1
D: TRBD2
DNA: TGTGCCAGCAGCTTAATGACTAGCGCCGGTGAGCAGTTCTTC
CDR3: CASSLMTSAGEQFF

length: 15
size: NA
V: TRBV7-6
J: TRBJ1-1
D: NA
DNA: TGTGCCAGCAGCTTACTTAATGGACAGACCACTGAAGCTTTCTTT
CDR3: CASSLLNGQTTEAFF

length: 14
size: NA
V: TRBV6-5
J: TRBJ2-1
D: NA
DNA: TGTGCCAGCAGTTACTCGATTACTGGCAATGAGCAGTTCTTC
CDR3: CASSYSITGNEQFF

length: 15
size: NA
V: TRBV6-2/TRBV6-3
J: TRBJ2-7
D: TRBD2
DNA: TGTGCCAGCAGTTTTTCTAGCGGGAGTCCCTACGAGCAGTACTTC
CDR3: CASSFSSGSPYEQYF

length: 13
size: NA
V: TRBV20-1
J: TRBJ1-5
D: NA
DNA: TGCAGTGCCAGTCCAGGGCGCAATCAGCCCCAGCATTTT
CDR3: CSASPGRNQPQHF

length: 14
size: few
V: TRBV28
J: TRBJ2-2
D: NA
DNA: TGTGCCAGCAGTACCTCAGGGAACACCGGGGAGCTGTTTTTT
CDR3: CASSTSGNTGELFF

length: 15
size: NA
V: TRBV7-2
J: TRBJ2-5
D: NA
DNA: TGTGCCAGCAGCCGCCAGGAAGGGGCGGAGGAGACCCAGTACTTC
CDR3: CASSRQEGAEETQYF

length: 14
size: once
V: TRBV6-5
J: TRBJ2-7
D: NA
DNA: TGTGCCAGCAGTCGGTCTACAGGTTTCTACGAGCAGTACTTC
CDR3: CASSRSTGFYEQYF

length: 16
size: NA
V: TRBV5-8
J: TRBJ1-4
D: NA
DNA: TGTGCCAGCAGCTTGGGGGAACAGGGACGGAATGAAAAACTGTTTTTT
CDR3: CASSLGEQGRNEKLFF

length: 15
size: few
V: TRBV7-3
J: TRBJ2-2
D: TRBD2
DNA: TGTGCCAGCAGCTTTAGCGGGGGGGCCGCCGGGGAGCTGTTTTTT
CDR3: CASSFSGGAAGELFF

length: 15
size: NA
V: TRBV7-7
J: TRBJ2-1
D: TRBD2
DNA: TGTGCTAGCAGCTTAGCGGGGGGGATAGGGAATGAGCAGTTCTTC
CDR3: CASSLAGGIGNEQFF

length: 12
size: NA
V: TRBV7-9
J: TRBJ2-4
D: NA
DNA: TGTGCCAGCAGCTCAGGGCCAAACATTCAGTACTTC
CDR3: CASSSGPNIQYF

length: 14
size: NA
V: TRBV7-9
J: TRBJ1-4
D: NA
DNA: TGTGCCAGCAGCTTCGGGACTACTAATGAAAAACTGTTTTTT
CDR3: CASSFGTTNEKLFF

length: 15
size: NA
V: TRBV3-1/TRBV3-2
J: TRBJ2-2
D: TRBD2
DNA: TGTGCCAGCAGCCGAAATAGCGGGCCCACCGGGGAGCTGTTTTTT
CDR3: CASSRNSGPTGELFF

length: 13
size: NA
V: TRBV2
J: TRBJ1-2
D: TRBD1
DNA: TGTGCCAGCAGGGGAGGGACAGGGGATGGCTACACCTTC
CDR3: CASRGGTGDGYTF

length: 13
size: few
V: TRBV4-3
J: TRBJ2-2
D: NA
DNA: TGCGCCAGCAGCCTTCACAGGGCCAGGGAGCTGTTTTTT
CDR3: CASSLHRARELFF